One sample yielded the 8 T cell receptor beta chains listed below, sequenced in a study of blood T cell repertoires in COVID-19. The repertoire was sequenced with immunoSEQ multiplex PCR; TCRdb's copy has only in-frame clones and lacks some. The data show tens of thousands of clones, 88% seen once. Sequencing was carried out using peripheral blood. The receptor source for this set is a human donor in a cohort sampled during active COVID-19.

This chain connects TRBV14 to TRBJ1-2; the match to TRBD1 covers 8 bases. The CDR3 runs 16 residues. Per the germline V gene, CDR1 is SGHDN and CDR2 is FVKESK. V shed 0 bases and J 8 bases; nucleotides not matched to a gene: 11. Here the CDR3 DNA reads TGTGCCAGCAGCCAAGACCCAGGGGGCATCTTTGGAGGCTACACCTTC. Its translation is CASSQDPGGIFGGYTF. Full variable domain (outside the CDR3, taken from reference TRBV14 and TRBJ1-2): EAGVTQFPSHSVIEKGQTVTLRCDPISGHDNLYWYRRVMGKEIKFLLHFVKESKQDESGMPNNRFLAERTGGTYSTLKVQPAELEDSGVYFCASSQDPGGIFGGYTFGSGTRLTVV.

The V call is TRBV14, the J call TRBJ2-1, with 9 bases that match TRBD2. Trimming cost V 4 bases and J 5 bases; bases outside gene matches: 9. The CDR3 is 16 amino acids. Germline V gene sequence: CDR1 SGHDN, CDR2 FVKESK. The CDR3, as DNA: TGTGCCAGCAGCCCTCGACTAGCGGATACTAACAATGAGCAGTTCTTC. Protein product: CASSPRLADTNNEQFF.

The chain uses TRBV4-3 and TRBJ2-5, with 7 bases aligning to TRBD2. J was trimmed by 2 bases and V by 2 bases; bases with no gene match: 8. The CDR3 spans 16 residues. The germline gives CDR1 LGHNA, CDR2 YSLEER. CDR3 in DNA: TGCGCCAGCAGCCAATCCCTAGCGGCCATACAAGAGACCCAGTACTTC. As protein: CASSQSLAAIQETQYF.

The V gene is TRBV3-1 (or the pseudogene TRBV3-2), the J gene TRBJ1-2; TRBD1 agrees at 7 bases. The trim removed 3 bases at V and 7 bases at J, leaving 5 bases unmatched. The CDR3 runs to 13 residues. Germline CDR1 is LGHDT and CDR2 is YNNKEL (reference sequence). The CDR3 DNA sequence: TGTGCCAGCAGCCACCTGACAGGGTCTGGCTACACCTTC. This gives the protein CASSHLTGSGYTF.

The chain combines TRBV7-2 with TRBJ2-3, with 9 positions matching TRBD2. The V gene end was trimmed by 3 bases and the J gene end by 4 bases; junction bases not matched to a gene: 8. CDR1 SGHTA and CDR2 FQGNSA come from the germline V gene. The CDR3 has 16 amino acids. CDR3 in amino acids: CASSFRAGGQSDTQYF. CDR3 bases: TGTGCCAGCAGCTTTCGCGCGGGGGGGCAGTCAGATACGCAGTATTTT.

Remarks on this clone: Compared with germline, one end of the junction differs, possibly owing to a read error. This chain's CDR3 is CASSWDRLYEQYF. CDR3 bases: TGTGCTAGCAGCTGGGACAGGCTCTACGAGCAGTACTTC. The rearrangement uses TRBV7-7 and TRBJ2-7; 8 bases are shared with TRBD1. There are 13 residues in the CDR3. The germline V gene encodes CDR1 SSHAT and CDR2 FNYEAQ (reference sequence).

This chain connects TRBV4-3 to TRBJ2-6; possible D gene TRBD2, 6 bases. The CDR3 has 18 amino acids. CDR1 and CDR2 from the germline V gene are LGHNA and YSLEER. V lost 0 bases, J lost 1 base, and 13 bases lay in between. This CDR3 is CASSQEEGSTSGANVLTF. For the CDR3, the DNA is TGCGCCAGCAGCCAAGAGGAGGGCTCCACATCTGGGGCCAACGTCCTGACTTTC.

A single count supports this clone. The chain recombines TRBV2 with TRBJ1-1; 7 nucleotides match TRBD1. This CDR3 comprises 13 residues. V lost 4 bases, J lost 1 base, and 0 bases stayed unmatched. Germline CDR1 SNHLY, CDR2 FYNNEI. CDR3 residues: CASSGDRNTEAFF. The CDR3 coding sequence is TGTGCCAGCAGTGGGGACAGGAACACTGAAGCTTTCTTT.